This entry is about one T cell receptor beta chain. It lacks a known antigen. Per-nucleotide qualities are absent, and no much larger clonotype sits a single base away. The sample's time point label is to be understood as: baseline before first vaccination. Vaccinee samples came from UK trials COV001 and COV002, including a single-blind randomized controlled phase 2/3 trial of AZD1222 (ChAdOx1 nCoV-19) in healthy adults. For TCRbeta chain sequencing, PBMC samples were collected from trial participants at day 0 and at day 28 after the second dose. This sample was included in a study of T cell responses to AZD1222 COVID-19 vaccine (dated by TCRdb to the early 2020s). Looking at the study overall: AZD1222 recipients given second doses at about 4 weeks or at about 12 weeks were pooled, since spike-specific TCR depth and breadth were not found to differ between the two schedules. Trial participants were enrolled into age subgroups of 18-55, 56-69 and 70-plus years, which contained about 150, 27 and 61 TCR-sequenced participants, respectively. TCR sequencing covered more than 230 trial participants: 200 to 210 given two doses of AZD1222 and 26 given two doses of MenACWY control vaccine. The investigation overall reported the following: Most participants were white British and females outnumbered males, and the authors suggested that clonal diversity may have been underestimated. Spike-specific TCR breadth and depth rose significantly after two AZD1222 doses compared with day 0 and with MenACWY recipients. Because no day 14 peak-response samples were available, repertoires were characterized only after the peak T cell response. The 56-69-year group was small, and its depth increase did not reach significance, likely because of low power. Conclusions about previously exposed vaccinees are limited, since just a handful of AZD1222 recipients were seropositive for SARS-CoV-2 at baseline. Epitopes outside the regions mutated in the B.1.351 and B.1.1.7 variants were reportedly recognized by nearly half of the unique spike-specific TCRs. The vaccine-associated CD4 TCRs covered the entire spike protein, and the dominant responses fell in regions 160-218 and 743-854.

The CDR3 regions of human TCRbeta chains were analyzed by immunosequencing. The published analysis was carried out like this. TCRs in the repertoires were matched against a reference library of SARS-CoV-2-specific TCRs that had been generated with the MIRA antigen-specificity platform. Breadth was defined as the fraction of unique TCRs that were SARS-CoV-2-associated. Depth was defined as the fraction of total T cells that were SARS-CoV-2-associated. Using the MIRA data, each spike-specific TCR was assigned both to the spike region to which the TCR was reactive and to a CD4 or CD8 class. Log10-transformed breadth and depth values were compared by one-way ANOVA with Sidak's multiple comparisons tests. The table was pulled from immuneACCESS by TCRdb, which kept in-frame rearrangements only. Such tables lose some clones; where checked, under half of the loss comes from unresolved V genes, and the rest has no known cause. That table furnishes V, J and clone size, whereas the DNA furnished D and trimming. The sample table records approximately 65,000 clones; 88% of these occur just once. 7.5% to 9% of the sample is in the top ten clones.

From a lookup of the germline V gene (reference sequence), CDR1 and CDR2 are LNHDA and SQIVND. The CDR3 sequence holds 14 residues, the cysteine and phenylalanine included. Here the CDR3 DNA is all that survives: 42 bases in frame from base 1. Between the V and J ends, shortened by 7 bases and 10 bases respectively, the junction contains 22 bases. Sequenced material: peripheral blood, taken on day 0 of AZD1222 vaccination. This receptor was taken from an adult in good health. The chain employs TRBV19 and TRBJ1-1; TRBD1 could be the D gene, as 6 bases match. The CDR3 reads CASTPWGGAGRAFF. The nucleotide sequence is TGTGCCAGTACCCCCTGGGGGGGCGCGGGGAGAGCTTTCTTT.